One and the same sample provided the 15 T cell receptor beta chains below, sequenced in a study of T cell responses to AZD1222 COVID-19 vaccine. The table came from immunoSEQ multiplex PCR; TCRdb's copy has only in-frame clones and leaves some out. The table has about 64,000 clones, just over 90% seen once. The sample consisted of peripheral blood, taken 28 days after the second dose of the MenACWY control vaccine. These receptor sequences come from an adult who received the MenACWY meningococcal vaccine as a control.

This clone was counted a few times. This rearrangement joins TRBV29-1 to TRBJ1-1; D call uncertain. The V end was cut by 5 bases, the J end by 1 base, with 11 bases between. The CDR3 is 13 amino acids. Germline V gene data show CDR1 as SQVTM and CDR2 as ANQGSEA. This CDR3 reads CSVNWEGNTEAFF. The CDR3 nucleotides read TGCAGCGTTAATTGGGAGGGGAACACTGAAGCTTTCTTT.

The chain's CDR3 is CASSAGRPYNEQFF. The CDR3 coding sequence is TGTGCCAGCAGTGCGGGGCGGCCATACAATGAGCAGTTCTTC. V and J are TRBV2 and TRBJ2-1; possibly TRBD1 or TRBD2 for D (5 bases each). Germline V gene data show CDR1 as SNHLY and CDR2 as FYNNEI. V lost 4 bases, J lost 4 bases, and 11 bases lay in between. The length of the CDR3 is 14 residues. Complete variable domain (other parts from reference TRBV2 and TRBJ2-1): EPEVTQTPSHQVTQMGQEVILRCVPISNHLYFYWYRQILGQKVEFLVSFYNNEISEKSEIFDDQFSVERPDGSNFTLKIRSTKLEDSAMYFCASSAGRPYNEQFFGPGTRLTVL.

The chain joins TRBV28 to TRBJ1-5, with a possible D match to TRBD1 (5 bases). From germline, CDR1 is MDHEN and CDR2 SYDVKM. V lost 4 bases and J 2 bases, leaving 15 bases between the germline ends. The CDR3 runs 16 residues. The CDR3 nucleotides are TGTGCCAGCAGTTACGGGGCCAGGGCGGGCAATCAGCCCCAGCATTTT. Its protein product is CASSYGARAGNQPQHF.

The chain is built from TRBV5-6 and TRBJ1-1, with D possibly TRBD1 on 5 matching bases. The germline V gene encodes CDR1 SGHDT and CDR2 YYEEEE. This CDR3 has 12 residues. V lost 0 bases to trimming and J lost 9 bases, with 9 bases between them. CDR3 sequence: CASSLADSQAFF. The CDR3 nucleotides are TGTGCCAGCAGCTTGGCCGACAGCCAAGCTTTCTTT.

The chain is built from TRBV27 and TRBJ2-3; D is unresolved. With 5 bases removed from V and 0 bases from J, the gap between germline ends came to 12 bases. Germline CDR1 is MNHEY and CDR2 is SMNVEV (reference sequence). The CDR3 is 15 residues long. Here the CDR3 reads CASSGVTVSTDTQYF. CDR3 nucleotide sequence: TGTGCCAGCAGTGGGGTCACCGTTAGCACAGATACGCAGTATTTT.

The CDR3 DNA reads TGTGCCAGCAGCCCGCGTTTCACAGGGGAAGGAGCTTTCTTT. Its protein is CASSPRFTGEGAFF. This chain links TRBV7-9 with TRBJ1-1; 7 bases are shared with TRBD1. The CDR3 is 14 amino acids. The trim removed 5 bases at V and 10 bases at J, leaving 13 bases unmatched. In germline, CDR1 is SEHNR, CDR2 FQNEAQ (reference sequence).

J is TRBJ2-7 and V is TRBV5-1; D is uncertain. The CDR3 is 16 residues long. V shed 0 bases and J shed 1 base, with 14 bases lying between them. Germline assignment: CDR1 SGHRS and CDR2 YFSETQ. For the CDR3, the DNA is TGCGCCAGCAGCTTGGATAGTACCGAGCCATCCTACGAGCAGTACTTC. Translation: CASSLDSTEPSYEQYF. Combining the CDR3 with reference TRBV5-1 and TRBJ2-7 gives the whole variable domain KAGVTQTPRYLIKTRGQQVTLSCSPISGHRSVSWYQQTPGQGLQFLFEYFSETQRNKGNFPGRFSGRQFSNSRSEMNVSTLELGDSALYLCASSLDSTEPSYEQYFGPGTRLTVT.

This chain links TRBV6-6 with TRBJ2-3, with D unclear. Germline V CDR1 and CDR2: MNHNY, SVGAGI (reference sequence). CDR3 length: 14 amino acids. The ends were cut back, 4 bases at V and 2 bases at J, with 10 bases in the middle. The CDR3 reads CASSFPGSTDTQYF. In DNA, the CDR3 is TGTGCCAGCAGTTTTCCCGGTTCCACAGATACGCAGTATTTT.

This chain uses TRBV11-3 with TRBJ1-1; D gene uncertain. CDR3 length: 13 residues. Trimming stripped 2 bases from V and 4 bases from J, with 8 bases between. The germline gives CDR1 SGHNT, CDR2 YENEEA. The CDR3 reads CASSLRGSTEAFF. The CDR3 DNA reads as TGTGCCAGCAGCTTAAGAGGGAGCACTGAAGCTTTCTTT.

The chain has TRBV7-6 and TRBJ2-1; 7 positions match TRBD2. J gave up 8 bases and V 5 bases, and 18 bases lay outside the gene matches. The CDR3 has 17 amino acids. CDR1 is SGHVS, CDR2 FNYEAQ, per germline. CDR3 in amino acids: CASSPHPGGGSRDEQFF. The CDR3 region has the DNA TGTGCCAGCAGCCCTCATCCGGGAGGCGGGAGTCGCGATGAGCAGTTCTTC.

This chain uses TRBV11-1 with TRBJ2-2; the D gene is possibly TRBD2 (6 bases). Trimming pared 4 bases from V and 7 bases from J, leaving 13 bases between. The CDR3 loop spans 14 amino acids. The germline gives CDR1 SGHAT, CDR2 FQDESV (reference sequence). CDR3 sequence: CASSSTRGGGELFF. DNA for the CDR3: TGTGCCAGCAGCTCGACGCGGGGAGGCGGGGAGCTGTTTTTT. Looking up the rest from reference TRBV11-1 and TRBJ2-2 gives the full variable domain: EAEVAQSPRYKITEKSQAVAFWCDPISGHATLYWYRQILGQGPELLVQFQDESVVDDSQLPKDRFSAERLKGVDSTLKIQPAELGDSAMYLCASSSTRGGGELFFGEGSRLTVL.

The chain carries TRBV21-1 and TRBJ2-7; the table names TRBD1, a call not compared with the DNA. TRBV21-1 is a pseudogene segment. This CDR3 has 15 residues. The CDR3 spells CASSKEGTGLYEQYF. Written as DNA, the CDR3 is TGTGCCAGCAGCAAAGAAGGGACAGGACTTTACGAGCAGTACTTC.

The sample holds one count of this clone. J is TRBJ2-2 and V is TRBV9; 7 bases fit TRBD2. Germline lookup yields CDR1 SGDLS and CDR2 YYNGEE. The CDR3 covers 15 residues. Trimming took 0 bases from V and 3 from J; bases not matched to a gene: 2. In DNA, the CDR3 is TGTGCCAGCAGCGTAGCGGGAGGATACACCGGGGAGCTGTTTTTT. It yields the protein CASSVAGGYTGELFF. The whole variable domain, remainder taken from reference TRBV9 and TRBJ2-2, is DSGVTQTPKHLITATGQRVTLRCSPRSGDLSVYWYQQSLDQGLQFLIQYYNGEERAKGNILERFSAQQFPDLHSELNLSSLELGDSALYFCASSVAGGYTGELFFGEGSRLTVL.

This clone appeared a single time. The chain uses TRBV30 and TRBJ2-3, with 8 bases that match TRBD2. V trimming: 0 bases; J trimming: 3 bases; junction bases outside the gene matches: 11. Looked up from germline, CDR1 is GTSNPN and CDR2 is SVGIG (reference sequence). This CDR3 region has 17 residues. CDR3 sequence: CAWSVPWGAGGTDTQYF. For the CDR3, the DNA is TGTGCCTGGAGTGTACCCTGGGGGGCGGGAGGTACAGATACGCAGTATTTT. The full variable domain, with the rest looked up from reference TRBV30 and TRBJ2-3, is SQTIHQWPATLVQPVGSPLSLECTVEGTSNPNLYWYRQAAGRGLQLLFYSVGIGQISSEVPQNLSASRPQDRQFILSSKKLLLSDSGFYLCAWSVPWGAGGTDTQYFGPGTRLTVL.

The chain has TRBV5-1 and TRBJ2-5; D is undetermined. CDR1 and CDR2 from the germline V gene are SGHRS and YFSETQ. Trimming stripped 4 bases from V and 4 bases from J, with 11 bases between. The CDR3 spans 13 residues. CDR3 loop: CASSEGSGETQYF. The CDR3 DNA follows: TGCGCCAGCAGCGAAGGGTCTGGAGAGACCCAGTACTTC.